These 5 T cell receptor beta chains were sequenced from one sample in a study of blood T cell repertoires in COVID-19. Repertoires were generated with immunoSEQ multiplex PCR, while TCRdb's copy carries only in-frame clones and drops some. Here the sample spans some 160,000 clones, approximately 80% being singletons. The sequencing sample was made of PBMCs or T cells enriched from blood (not recorded which). The source of these receptors is a middle-aged woman who had recovered from COVID-19.

This clone was seen a single time. The chain links TRBV3-1 (or the pseudogene TRBV3-2) to TRBJ1-1, with D uncertain. This CDR3 is 16 amino acids long. Trimming cost V 5 bases and J 0 bases, with 16 bases left between them. The germline V gene encodes CDR1 LGHDT and CDR2 YNNKEL (reference sequence). The CDR3 nucleotides are TGTGCCAGCAGCAATTACGGGAATTCTGTGAACACTGAAGCTTTCTTT. Protein sequence: CASSNYGNSVNTEAFF.

For this clone: The junction departs from germline at one end; a sequencing error may be responsible. The chain joins TRBV18 to TRBJ1-1; D is uncertain. The CDR3 has 14 amino acids. Germline V CDR1 and CDR2: KGHSH, LQKENI. CDR3 in DNA: TGTGCCAGCTCCCCACCGGGGTTCCGCGGGCAAGCTTTCTTT. Residues: CASSPPGFRGQAFF. Based on the CDR3 plus reference TRBV18 and TRBJ1-1, the full variable domain is NAGVMQNPRHLVRRRGQEARLRCSPMKGHSHVYWYRQLPEEGLKFMVYLQKENIIDESGMPKERFSAEFPKEGPSILRIQQVVRGDSAAYFCASSPPGFRGQAFFGQGTRLTVV.

The J gene is TRBJ1-1, the V gene TRBV20-1; 8 positions agree with TRBD1. The CDR3 runs to 15 residues. V gave up 3 bases and J gave up 2 bases; unmatched junction bases: 8. Germline V CDR1 and CDR2: DFQATT, SNEGSKA (reference sequence). This CDR3 is CSASRAGGGNTEAFF. In DNA form, the CDR3 reads TGCAGTGCTAGTCGGGCAGGGGGCGGAAACACTGAAGCTTTCTTT.

V gene TRBV12-3 or TRBV12-4 combines with J gene TRBJ2-7; D gene uncertain. V was cut by 6 bases and J by 7 bases, with 10 bases left in between. This CDR3 comprises 11 residues. The CDR3 DNA follows: TGTGCCAGCAGCAGGCGTCGAGAGCAGTACTTC. Translation gives CASSRRREQYF.

The chain links TRBV6-5 to TRBJ1-2; 7 bases are a match to TRBD1. CDR3 length: 15 residues. V lost 5 bases to trimming and J lost 1 base; unmatched junction nucleotides: 7. Germline values: CDR1 MNHEY, CDR2 SVGAGI. CDR3 sequence: CASSRGDRNNYGYTF. The CDR3 coding sequence is TGTGCCAGCAGTAGGGGGGACAGAAATAACTATGGCTACACCTTC.